Shown below are 2 T cell receptor beta chains from a single sample sequenced in a study of cytomegalovirus exposure and HLA in healthy donors (dated by TCRdb to 2016 to 2017). Library generation was performed with the immunoSEQ multiplex PCR assay. The table was pulled from immuneACCESS by TCRdb, which kept in-frame rearrangements only. Such tables lose some clones; where checked, under half of the loss comes from unresolved V genes, and the rest has no known cause. For this sample there are 85,000 to 120,000 clones; over 85% appear just once. Approximately 0.91% of the sample is in the top ten clones. The source material was PBMCs. These receptors were collected from a woman between 18 and 30 years old in good health and CMV-seronegative.

The V call is TRBV6-5, the J call TRBJ2-2; D ambiguous. Germline V gene lookup returns CDR1 MNHEY and CDR2 SVGAGI. This CDR3 spans 15 amino acids. Trimming pared 3 bases from V and 2 bases from J, leaving 10 bases between. The CDR3 loop reads CASSYSVVNTGELFF. As DNA, the CDR3 is TGTGCCAGCAGTTATTCAGTGGTCAACACCGGGGAGCTGTTTTTT.

The J gene is TRBJ1-5, the V gene TRBV6-1; D uncertain. This CDR3 is built from 15 residues. The germline gives CDR1 MNHNS, CDR2 SASEGT. Trimming left V 7 bases short and J 6 bases short, with 19 bases between. CDR3 coding DNA: TGTGCCAGCATCCTGGAGGCAGGTTACGGTCAGCCCCAGCATTTT. Residues: CASILEAGYGQPQHF.